The clone carrying this T cell receptor beta chain was seen just once. The antigen is unknown. Trimming cost V 4 bases and J 3 bases, with 13 bases left between them. Germline values: CDR1 SEHNR, CDR2 FQNEAQ (reference sequence). The CDR3 runs 14 residues. The sample is drawn from a study of shared clonotypes between healthy human individuals. The study's findings and limits: At large depth, rarefaction still showed sorted-subset sequencing to be incomplete.

Measured with immunoSEQ multiplex PCR; TCRdb has only the in-frame clones, and not every one. The repertoire consists of some 900,000 clones, with roughly 72% occurring once and the leading ten covering roughly 1.5%. J is TRBJ2-7 and V is TRBV7-9, with D perhaps assigned TRBD1 or TRBD2 (5 bases each). The sequence came from a man between 18 and 35 years old in good health. The sample was memory CD4+ T cells sorted from blood. The subset: CD45RA-negative fraction. CDR3 region: CASSSPGTDYEQYF. CDR3 bases: TGTGCCAGCAGCTCACCGGGGACGGACTACGAGCAGTACTTC.